What follows describes a single T cell receptor (beta chain). Its antigen is still unknown. Germline V gives CDR1 GTSNPN, CDR2 SVGIG (reference sequence). The CDR3 contains 13 residues. Trimming left V 3 bases short and J 9 bases short, with 12 bases between. This sample is part of a study of shared clonotypes between healthy human individuals. Background on the study: The study enrolled a couple of women and a few men aged 18 to 49. Study outcomes and limitations: Generally, estimated richness proved larger in naive subsets than it did in memory subsets. An expected dependence of interdonor clonotype sharing on sequencing depth was noted.

This table comes from immunoSEQ multiplex PCR, and its TCRdb copy is limited to in-frame clones, with some not included. The data contain 2 million to 2.5 million clones, just over 90% of them seen just once; the ten biggest clones take up under 0.45%. CD45RA-negative memory and CD45RA+ naive subsets were split from the CD4+ cells. The sequence was collected from a man between 18 and 29 years old in good health. Some clones in this sample may be carry-over from other donors' samples. V and J are TRBV30 and TRBJ1-6, with D hard to call. The sample comprised naive CD4+ T cells from PBMCs. Subset noted: CD45RA+ positively selected. CDR3 in DNA: TGTGCCTGGAGCATAGGGCAGCGTTCACCCCTCCACTTT. It encodes CAWSIGQRSPLHF.